The clone carrying this T cell receptor (beta chain) was observed many times. Its target is not known. Barcoded TCR alpha and TCR beta cDNA libraries with UMIs came from 5'RACE using constant-segment primers. TCRdb redid the calling of the 5' RACE reads with MiXCR, one entry per CDR3 protein. The top ten clones hold approximately 20% of a sample with some 320,000 distinct CDR3 sequences, roughly 15% of them seen once. These data originate in a study of T-cell memory formation after mild COVID-19. Study-wide results and caveats: The CD4+ clones that contracted clustered mainly within CM and EM, and the CD8+ clones concentrated in EMRA. From day 15 to 85, contracting clones were balanced between CD4 and CD8, whereas later expanders leaned toward CD4+.

Germline V gene lookup returns CDR1 SGHRS and CDR2 YFSETQ. V lost 5 bases to trimming and J lost 4 bases, with 15 bases between them. There are 15 residues in the CDR3. Sequencing was done on a sample of PBMCs or a T cell subset sorted from them (not recorded which). This receptor was taken from a man aged 18 to 30 who had mild COVID-19 (a few samples of this study predate the infection). Cell type and time point are not known. The chain joins TRBV5-1 to TRBJ2-2, with D perhaps TRBD2 (6 bases). As DNA, the CDR3 is TGCGCCAGCAGAATCTTGGGAGGTGGCACCGGGGAGCTGTTTTTT. Translated, it gives CASRILGGGTGELFF.